This entry describes one TCR beta chain. Its antigen is unidentified. The germline V gene encodes CDR1 SQVTM and CDR2 ANQGSEA. The CDR3 extends over 13 amino acids. The sample belongs to a study of CXCR3-negative and CXCR3-positive naive CD8 T cells. All TRB cDNA libraries came from 5' RACE performed with UMI labels. TCRdb reprocessed the 5' RACE reads; each CDR3 protein has one entry and no DNA is given. This sample lists under 85,000 distinct CDR3 sequences; its ten largest clones have 0.55% to 0.7%. Study-level points and caveats: TRB CDR3 hydrophobicity was greater in CXCR3-positive naive cells than in CXCR3-negative naive cells.

This chain connects TRBV29-1 to TRBJ2-7. This sequence was found in a human donor in good health. Some clones in this sample may be carry-over from other donors' samples. Sequencing was performed on naive CXCR3+ CD8+ T cells from blood. Regarding subset: CD45RO-CCR7+CD27+CD95- naive CD8+ T cells expressing CXCR3 (TNR3+). The CDR3 here is CSVVGGTSYEQYF.